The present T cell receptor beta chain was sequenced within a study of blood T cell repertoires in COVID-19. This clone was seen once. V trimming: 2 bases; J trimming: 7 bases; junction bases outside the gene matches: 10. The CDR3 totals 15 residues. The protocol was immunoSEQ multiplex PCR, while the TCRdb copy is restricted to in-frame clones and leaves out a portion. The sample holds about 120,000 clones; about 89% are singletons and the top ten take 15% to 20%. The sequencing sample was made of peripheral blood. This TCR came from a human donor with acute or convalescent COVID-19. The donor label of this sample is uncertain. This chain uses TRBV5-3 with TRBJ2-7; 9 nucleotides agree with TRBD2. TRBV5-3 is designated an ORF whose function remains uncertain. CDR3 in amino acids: CARSFGVAGALEQYF. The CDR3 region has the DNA TGTGCCAGAAGCTTCGGGGTAGCGGGAGCGCTGGAGCAGTACTTC.